These 22 T cell receptor beta chains were all obtained from the same sample, sequenced in a study of blood T cell repertoires in COVID-19. Profiling relied on immunoSEQ multiplex PCR, and the TCRdb table lists in-frame clones only, not all of them. The repertoire consists of 40,000 to 55,000 clones, with approximately 84% occurring once and the leading ten covering around 4.5%. Sequencing used peripheral blood. These receptors were obtained from a man over 45 with active COVID-19.

The gene calls are TRBV15 and TRBJ1-1, with 11 bases matching TRBD1. V dropped 5 bases and J dropped 4; count of bases not matched to a gene: 3. Germline V gene lookup returns CDR1 LNHNV and CDR2 YYDKDF (reference sequence). The length of the CDR3 is 14 residues. Here the CDR3 DNA reads TGTGCCACCAGCGGACAGGGGGCTGTCACTGAAGCTTTCTTT. It codes for CATSGQGAVTEAFF. Full variable domain (outside the CDR3, taken from reference TRBV15 and TRBJ1-1): DAMVIQNPRYQVTQFGKPVTLSCSQTLNHNVMYWYQQKSSQAPKLLFHYYDKDFNNEADTPDNFQSRRPNTSFCFLDIRSPGLGDTAMYLCATSGQGAVTEAFFGQGTRLTVV.

V gene TRBV2 combines with J gene TRBJ2-3, with TRBD2 matching 12 bases. The germline V gene has CDR1 SNHLY and CDR2 FYNNEI. V shed 7 bases, J shed 2 bases, and the junction held 4 bases outside the gene matches. This CDR3 has 15 residues. Here the CDR3 DNA reads TGTGCCAGCACCGGGACTAGCGGGTACACAGATACGCAGTATTTT. Protein: CASTGTSGYTDTQYF.

The chain joins TRBV10-3 to TRBJ2-7, with 10 bases matching TRBD1. The CDR3 has 14 amino acids. The germline V gene encodes CDR1 ENHRY and CDR2 SYGVKD. After removal of 6 bases from V and 2 bases from J, the junction contained 4 bases not matched to a gene. The CDR3 coding sequence is TGTGCCATCAGACCGGGACAGGGGACCTACGAGCAGTACTTC. Translated: CAIRPGQGTYEQYF.

The J gene is TRBJ1-6, the V gene TRBV2; maybe TRBD1 (6 bases). Trimming took 6 bases from V and 0 from J, leaving 12 bases between them. The V gene's germline CDR1 is SNHLY and CDR2 FYNNEI. There are 16 residues in the CDR3. CDR3 sequence: CASREGVGSYNSPLHF. The CDR3 nucleotides read TGTGCCAGCAGAGAGGGGGTCGGCTCCTATAATTCACCCCTCCACTTT.

The gene calls are TRBV7-8 and TRBJ2-5, with D uncertain. CDR3 length: 13 residues. Per the germline V gene, CDR1 is SGHVS and CDR2 is FQNEAQ. Trimming shortened V by 6 bases and J by 5 bases, and 13 bases separated the two germline ends. The CDR3 bases are TGTGCCAGCAGATCTAGTCGTTCGGAGACCCAGTACTTC. Translation: CASRSSRSETQYF.

The gene calls are TRBV10-2 and TRBJ1-5; no clear D gene. The CDR3 has 16 amino acids. Trimming cost V 2 bases and J 0 bases, with 11 bases left between them. Germline assignment: CDR1 WSHSY and CDR2 SAAADI. The chain's CDR3 is CASSEADYYSNQPQHF. CDR3 nucleotides: TGCGCCAGCAGTGAGGCGGACTACTATAGCAATCAGCCCCAGCATTTT.

CDR3 sequence: CASPTGAGRNTEAFF. CDR3 in DNA: TGTGCCAGCCCTACAGGGGCCGGGAGGAACACTGAAGCTTTCTTT. The V gene is TRBV18, the J gene TRBJ1-1; 7 positions agree with TRBD1. Trimming cost V 8 bases and J 1 base; bases outside gene matches: 10. This CDR3 is 15 amino acids long. In germline, CDR1 is KGHSH, CDR2 LQKENI.

This chain connects TRBV4-3 to TRBJ2-1, with D unclear. This CDR3 has 17 amino acids. V lost 0 bases and J 9 bases, leaving 21 bases between the germline ends. Germline CDR1 reads LGHNA; CDR2 reads YSLEER. The CDR3 spells CASSQDLGNSNSIEQFF. In DNA, the CDR3 is TGCGCCAGCAGCCAAGATCTCGGAAACAGCAACTCAATTGAGCAGTTCTTC.

The chain recombines TRBV21-1 with TRBJ2-3; the DNA was not compared with TRBD2, the D call given in the table. TRBV21-1 is marked as a pseudogene. This CDR3 region has 15 residues. The CDR3 DNA is TGTGCCAGCAGCAAGGCTTCCGGGTGGACAGATACGCAGTATTTT. It codes for CASSKASGWTDTQYF.

The chain links TRBV27 to TRBJ1-5; D ambiguous. The CDR3 covers 14 residues. V lost 4 bases to trimming and J lost 5 bases, with 12 bases between them. The germline CDR1 and CDR2 sequences are MNHEY and SMNVEV (reference sequence). The CDR3 region is CASSSLGVHQPQHF. In DNA, the CDR3 is TGTGCCAGCAGTTCCCTCGGGGTCCATCAGCCCCAGCATTTT.

V usage is TRBV6-4 and J usage is TRBJ2-1, with D perhaps matching TRBD2 (5 bases). The V gene's germline CDR1 is MRHNA and CDR2 SNTAGT. V lost 8 bases and J 0 bases, leaving 14 bases between the germline ends. The CDR3 is 15 amino acids. CDR3 coding DNA: TGTGCCAGCTCCCGGGGAGCCATCTCCTACAATGAGCAGTTCTTC. Residues: CASSRGAISYNEQFF.

The chain employs TRBV2 and TRBJ2-2; 9 nucleotides align to TRBD2. Trimming took 2 bases from V and 4 from J; bases not matched to a gene: 2. Germline lookup yields CDR1 SNHLY and CDR2 FYNNEI. The CDR3 spans 15 residues. CDR3 coding DNA: TGTGCCAGCAGTGAACCGGGACTAGCCACCGGGGAGCTGTTTTTT. This encodes CASSEPGLATGELFF.

The rearrangement joins TRBV7-2 to TRBJ2-3; D possibly corresponds to TRBD2 (6 bases). Germline CDR1 and CDR2: SGHTA and FQGNSA. This CDR3 is built from 15 residues. V was clipped by 6 bases and J by 2 bases, with 15 bases between them. In DNA, the CDR3 is TGTGCCAGCAGTATCGGCGGGGCCTCCACAGATACGCAGTATTTT. Residues: CASSIGGASTDTQYF.

This clone was counted a single time. J is TRBJ1-2 and V is TRBV21-1; TRBD1, the table's D call, lacks a check against the DNA. TRBV21-1 is classified as a pseudogene. This CDR3 has 15 residues. In nucleotides, the CDR3 is TGTGCCTATTCTACGGACAGGGATCGTAACTATGGCTACACCTTC. As protein: CAYSTDRDRNYGYTF.

The chain carries TRBV18 and TRBJ1-2; weak D call: TRBD1 (5 bases). CDR3 length: 13 residues. Germline V gives CDR1 KGHSH, CDR2 LQKENI. Deletions cut 5 bases from V and 2 bases from J, with 9 bases between. The CDR3 here is CASSATANYGYTF. The CDR3 bases are TGTGCCAGCTCAGCGACAGCCAACTATGGCTACACCTTC.

This clone turned up a few times. This chain uses TRBV3-1 (or the pseudogene TRBV3-2) with TRBJ1-1; D call uncertain. Trimming left V 0 bases short and J 0 bases short, with 8 bases between. Germline CDR1 is LGHDT and CDR2 is YNNKEL (reference sequence). This CDR3 has 15 amino acids. The CDR3 bases are TGTGCCAGCAGCCAAGATTCCGCGGTGAACACTGAAGCTTTCTTT. As protein: CASSQDSAVNTEAFF.

The chain combines TRBV24-1 with TRBJ2-5; TRBD2 might be the D (6 bases). Trimming stripped 9 bases from V and 4 bases from J, with 17 bases between. In germline, CDR1 is KGHDR, CDR2 SFDVKD. The length of the CDR3 is 14 residues. CDR3 bases: TGTGCCACCGCGACTAGTGGCGGAGGAGAGACCCAGTACTTC. Its protein is CATATSGGGETQYF.

This sequence joins TRBV9 and TRBJ2-1, with 7 bases aligning to TRBD2. Trimming at V came to 0 bases and at J to 1 base, leaving 4 bases not matched to a gene. The CDR3 runs 16 residues. Per the germline V gene, CDR1 is SGDLS and CDR2 is YYNGEE. CDR3 DNA sequence: TGTGCCAGCAGCGTAGTCGGTAGCGGGTCCTACAATGAGCAGTTCTTC. This sequence encodes CASSVVGSGSYNEQFF.

The chain has TRBV19 and TRBJ2-1; 12 nucleotides line up with TRBD2. The CDR3 sequence is 16 residues long. V lost 3 bases and J lost 8; bases outside the gene matches: 8. From germline, CDR1 is LNHDA and CDR2 SQIVND (reference sequence). As DNA, the CDR3 is TGTGCCAGTAGTATTGGCCTGACTAGCGGGGGCTATGAGCAGTTCTTC. Translating gives CASSIGLTSGGYEQFF. Looking up the rest from reference TRBV19 and TRBJ2-1 gives the full variable domain: DGGITQSPKYLFRKEGQNVTLSCEQNLNHDAMYWYRQDPGQGLRLIYYSQIVNDFQKGDIAEGYSVSREKKESFPLTVTSAQKNPTAFYLCASSIGLTSGGYEQFFGPGTRLTVL.

The chain joins TRBV10-3 to TRBJ2-2; D may be TRBD2 (6 bases). Germline values: CDR1 ENHRY, CDR2 SYGVKD. V was pared by 0 bases and J by 0 bases, with 8 bases between. The CDR3 sequence is 16 residues long. CDR3: CAISESGTSNTGELFF. CDR3 coding DNA: TGTGCCATCAGTGAGTCTGGGACTTCGAACACCGGGGAGCTGTTTTTT.

The chain is built from TRBV2 and TRBJ1-5; tentatively, D is TRBD1 (5 bases). The CDR3 loop spans 15 amino acids. The V end lost 5 bases, the J end lost 0 bases, and 11 bases lay between the germline ends. The germline gives CDR1 SNHLY, CDR2 FYNNEI. DNA for the CDR3: TGTGCCAGCAGTTCAGGAGACAGTAGCAATCAGCCCCAGCATTTT. This gives the protein CASSSGDSSNQPQHF.

This clone was seen only a few times. V usage is TRBV20-1 and J usage is TRBJ1-5; perhaps TRBD1 as D (6 bases). V was cut by 3 bases and J by 3 bases, with 12 bases left in between. The CDR3 covers 14 residues. Per the germline V gene, CDR1 is DFQATT and CDR2 is SNEGSKA (reference sequence). The CDR3 loop is CSASSGTHNQPQHF. For the CDR3, the DNA is TGCAGTGCTAGTTCCGGGACACACAATCAGCCCCAGCATTTT.